This T cell receptor (beta chain) originates from a study of spatial heterogeneity in lung cancer. Looking at the study overall: Raw-read counts averaged over ten per unique TCR and UMI combination.

Each CDR3 protein is one row after TCRdb ran MiXCR on the 5' RACE reads. The sample carries more than 60,000 distinct CDR3 sequences, roughly 8% recorded once. The table lists this clonotype with a few counts. The V end was cut by 6 bases, the J end by 6 bases, with 16 bases between. Per the germline V gene, CDR1 is LNHDA and CDR2 is SQIVND (reference sequence). The CDR3 sequence is 14 residues long. The time point was: sample taken at primary tumor resection. V gene TRBV19 combines with J gene TRBJ2-3; a weak D match, TRBD2 (6 bases). This specimen was PBMCs, taken at surgery. The TCR originated in a male donor with early-stage non-small cell lung cancer. The CDR3 DNA reads as TGTGCCAGTAGCCCCCCTGGGGGGTGGGATACGCAGTATTTT. This gives the protein CASSPPGGWDTQYF.